Sequencing of this T cell receptor beta chain was carried out in a study of blood T cell repertoires in COVID-19. Study-level information: Researchers got acute and convalescent COVID-19 samples from the United States, Italy and Spain. From T cells, B-cell-depleted T cells, or PBMCs came the material, which was cDNA or gDNA.

The authors' processing: Using reference gene primer amplification, nucleated cell counts were estimated. The data were produced by immunoSEQ multiplex PCR, yet TCRdb's version contains in-frame clones alone and is incomplete. Clone size and V and J calls were adopted from that table, with D and trimming inferred from the DNA. The repertoire consists of 25,000 to 30,000 clones, with more than 80% occurring once and the leading ten covering roughly 4%. Sequenced: peripheral blood. This sequence was found in a human donor in a cohort sampled during active COVID-19.

The CDR3 region has the DNA TGTGCCAGCAGCTCCGCCCGGAATTCACCCCTCCACTTT. Translation: CASSSARNSPLHF. The rearrangement uses TRBV7-9 and TRBJ1-6; D is unresolved. The CDR3 covers 13 residues. Trimming pared 4 bases from V and 7 bases from J, leaving 8 bases between. Germline CDR1 reads SEHNR; CDR2 reads FQNEAQ (reference sequence). Full variable domain (rest looked up from reference TRBV7-9 and TRBJ1-6): DTGVSQNPRHKITKRGQNVTFRCDPISEHNRLYWYRQTLGQGPEFLTYFQNEAQLEKSRLLSDRFSAERPKGSFSTLEIQRTEQGDSAMYLCASSSARNSPLHFGNGTRLTVT.